The sequence of this T cell receptor (beta chain) was determined in a study of blood T cell repertoires in COVID-19. Study summary: The samples span acute and convalescent COVID-19 from the United States, Italy and Spain. Nucleic acid was either cDNA or gDNA, and it came from T cells, B-cell-depleted T cells, or PBMCs.

Recruited during active infection, patients (from Seattle) were subsequently followed longitudinally. Germline assignment: CDR1 LGHDT and CDR2 YNNKEL (reference sequence). Trimming removed 0 bases from V and 4 bases from J; junction bases left unmatched: 8. The CDR3 is 16 residues long. Per the original methods: Using reference gene primer amplification, nucleated cell counts were estimated. The data were produced by immunoSEQ multiplex PCR, yet TCRdb's version contains in-frame clones alone and is incomplete. V and J calls and clone size are copied from that table; D and trimming were computed from the DNA. Among 150,000 to 200,000 clones listed, 84% were seen once. This clone was seen only once.

The specimen sequenced was peripheral blood. This chain uses TRBV3-1 (or the pseudogene TRBV3-2) with TRBJ1-1; 7 nucleotides match TRBD1. The TCR comes from a woman aged 65 to 85 with COVID-19, enrolled during active disease. The CDR3 loop reads CASSQEVNRGPTEAFF. CDR3 bases: TGTGCCAGCAGCCAAGAAGTCAACAGGGGACCCACTGAAGCTTTCTTT.